Shown below are 5 T cell receptor beta chains from a single sample sequenced in a study of blood T cell repertoires in COVID-19. Sequenced by immunoSEQ multiplex PCR; TCRdb stores in-frame clones only, minus some. The sample shows 250,000 or so clones, around nine tenths of them seen only once. The sample consisted of peripheral blood. All receptors come from a woman aged 70-85 years with active or convalescent COVID-19.

In DNA form, the CDR3 reads TGCGCCAGCAGCCAGCACGGGAGTCTAGTAGCTGTCCTGACTTTC. Its translation is CASSQHGSLVAVLTF. The chain combines TRBV4-1 with TRBJ2-6, with a weak D call TRBD2 (6 bases). Germline loops: CDR1 MGHRA, CDR2 YSYEKL. This CDR3 has 15 amino acids. V lost 3 bases and J 13 bases, leaving 19 bases between the germline ends.

The V call is TRBV6-1, the J call TRBJ1-6, with D unclear. V was trimmed by 2 bases and J by 10 bases, leaving 21 bases between them. Germline V CDR1 and CDR2: MNHNS, SASEGT. This CDR3 has 17 residues. CDR3: CASSERGGLGSGSPLHF. CDR3 nucleotide sequence: TGTGCCAGCAGTGAACGGGGAGGGTTGGGCAGCGGATCACCCCTCCACTTT.

This chain uses TRBV7-9 with TRBJ2-1, with D maybe TRBD2 (6 bases). CDR3 length: 15 amino acids. With 4 bases removed from V and 7 bases from J, the gap between germline ends came to 17 bases. Germline V gives CDR1 SEHNR, CDR2 FQNEAQ (reference sequence). CDR3 in amino acids: CASSSFGAGTNEQFF. The CDR3 coding sequence is TGTGCCAGCAGCTCCTTCGGCGCTGGGACTAATGAGCAGTTCTTC.

This clone came up a few times. The rearrangement joins TRBV19 to TRBJ2-2; 10 bases are a match to TRBD1. The junction had 7 bases not matched to a gene; V was cut back by 6 bases and J by 6 bases. The length of the CDR3 is 15 residues. The germline V gene has CDR1 LNHDA and CDR2 SQIVND (reference sequence). CDR3 protein: CASSSGTGVAGELFF. The CDR3 DNA reads as TGTGCCAGTAGCTCCGGGACAGGGGTCGCCGGGGAGCTGTTTTTT.

The chain carries TRBV5-1 and TRBJ1-2; TRBD1 aligns across 9 bases. Germline assignment: CDR1 SGHRS and CDR2 YFSETQ. The CDR3 extends over 16 amino acids. Unmatched junction bases numbered 9, after V lost 0 bases and J lost 6 bases. CDR3 in DNA: TGCGCCAGCAGCTTGGCCGGGACAGGGCATTGGCATGGCTACACCTTC. This translates into CASSLAGTGHWHGYTF.